What follows are 30 T cell receptor beta chains derived from one specimen sequenced in a study of OX40 agonist ivuxolimab in advanced cancers. The protocol was immunoSEQ multiplex PCR, while the TCRdb copy is restricted to in-frame clones and leaves out a portion. There are roughly 33,000 clones in the sample; 65% to 85% occur only once, and 1.5% to 2% lies in the top ten. The sequences come from CD4+ or CD8+ T cells sorted from blood, collected in a trial of the OX40 agonist ivuxolimab. These receptors all stem from an adult with an advanced solid tumor such as melanoma, head and neck, liver or kidney cancer.

This rearrangement joins TRBV19 to TRBJ2-2; 9 positions match TRBD2. The germline gives CDR1 LNHDA, CDR2 SQIVND (reference sequence). V lost 7 bases, J lost 4 bases, and 13 bases stayed unmatched. The CDR3 has 17 amino acids. CDR3 DNA sequence: TGTGCCAGTACCGAGGGGGCGGGAGGGGCGAGCACCGGGGAGCTGTTTTTT. Translated: CASTEGAGGASTGELFF.

The genes are TRBV5-1 and TRBJ2-5; 8 bases map to TRBD1. Germline values: CDR1 SGHRS, CDR2 YFSETQ. The V segment lost 2 bases and the J segment 5 bases; nucleotides outside the gene matches: 8. The CDR3 has 15 amino acids. CDR3 coding DNA: TGCGCCAGCAGCTTTCAGGGGGCCCTCCGGGAGACCCAGTACTTC. Translating it yields CASSFQGALRETQYF.

The V and J genes are TRBV4-1 and TRBJ1-2; TRBD1 aligns across 9 bases. The germline V gene has CDR1 MGHRA and CDR2 YSYEKL. After removal of 1 base from V and 4 bases from J, the junction contained 4 bases not matched to a gene. This CDR3 has 15 amino acids. CDR3 in DNA: TGCGCCAGCAGCCAAGCAGGGACAGGGAGCTATGGCTACACCTTC. This encodes CASSQAGTGSYGYTF.

The V gene is TRBV4-1, the J gene TRBJ1-6; 8 bases fit TRBD1. The CDR3 spans 15 residues. Germline V gene lookup returns CDR1 MGHRA and CDR2 YSYEKL. Trimming removed 4 bases from V and 8 bases from J; junction bases left unmatched: 7. As DNA, the CDR3 is TGCGCCAGCAGCCGCGGACAGGGAGGTGATTCACCCCTCCACTTT. It specifies CASSRGQGGDSPLHF.

This clone was seen only a few times. The rearrangement joins TRBV18 to TRBJ2-6; D is possibly TRBD1 (6 bases). The germline V gene has CDR1 KGHSH and CDR2 LQKENI. The CDR3 runs 15 residues. V was cut by 5 bases and J by 2 bases, with 10 bases left in between. The CDR3 region is CASSITGTGANVLTF. Written as DNA, the CDR3 is TGTGCCAGCTCAATCACAGGGACTGGGGCCAACGTCCTGACTTTC.

The J gene is TRBJ2-1, the V gene TRBV27; D is undetermined. V was shortened by 8 bases and J by 5 bases, with 22 bases between the two germline ends. Germline V gene lookup returns CDR1 MNHEY and CDR2 SMNVEV (reference sequence). This CDR3 region has 16 residues. Here the CDR3 DNA reads TGTGCCAGCCATACCATCGGTGATGGCCTTAACAATGAGCAGTTCTTC. Amino acid sequence: CASHTIGDGLNNEQFF.

The genes are TRBV4-1 and TRBJ1-1; D may be TRBD1 (5 bases). V was clipped by 5 bases and J by 1 base, with 14 bases between them. This CDR3 contains 15 residues. Germline loops: CDR1 MGHRA, CDR2 YSYEKL. CDR3 sequence reads: CASSYLPRANTEAFF. Written as DNA, the CDR3 is TGCGCCAGCAGCTATCTTCCCAGGGCGAACACTGAAGCTTTCTTT.

The chain combines TRBV5-4 with TRBJ2-7; D may be TRBD1 (6 bases). V shed 5 bases and J shed 2 bases, with 11 bases lying between them. From germline, CDR1 is SGHNT and CDR2 YYREEE (reference sequence). The CDR3 extends over 13 amino acids. CDR3 nucleotide sequence: TGTGCCAGCAGGCCCGGACAGACCTACGAGCAGTACTTC. Protein: CASRPGQTYEQYF. Combining the CDR3 with reference TRBV5-4 and TRBJ2-7 gives the whole variable domain ETGVTQSPTHLIKTRGQQVTLRCSSQSGHNTVSWYQQALGQGPQFIFQYYREEENGRGNFPPRFSGLQFPNYSSELNVNALELDDSALYLCASRPGQTYEQYFGPGTRLTVT.

The V and J genes are TRBV5-4 and TRBJ2-7; 8 nucleotides agree with TRBD2. V shed 3 bases and J 7 bases; nucleotides not matched to a gene: 12. This CDR3 spans 15 amino acids. CDR1 SGHNT and CDR2 YYREEE come from the germline V gene (reference sequence). The CDR3 bases are TGTGCCAGCAGCTACCCTGGTAGCGGGGTACGGGAGCAGTACTTC. Protein product: CASSYPGSGVREQYF.

The V and J genes are TRBV6-5 and TRBJ2-2; TRBD1 matches 7 bases. This CDR3 comprises 12 residues. V lost 6 bases and J lost 12; bases outside the gene matches: 7. Germline V CDR1 and CDR2: MNHEY, SVGAGI. CDR3 DNA: TGTGCCAGCAGGTTGGACAGGATCAAGCTGTTTTTT. It yields the protein CASRLDRIKLFF.

The chain links TRBV6-5 to TRBJ1-2; no definite D call. This CDR3 is 13 amino acids long. V dropped 5 bases and J dropped 4 bases, with 11 bases sitting between them. The germline V gene has CDR1 MNHEY and CDR2 SVGAGI. In DNA, the CDR3 is TGTGCCAGCAGTGCAGACGGAATCTATGGCTACACCTTC. Translation gives CASSADGIYGYTF.

The chain combines TRBV11-2 with TRBJ2-7; either TRBD1 or TRBD2 may supply D (5 bases each). The CDR3 runs to 14 residues. Looked up from germline, CDR1 is SGHAT and CDR2 is FQNNGV. Trimming shortened V by 5 bases and J by 3 bases, and 14 bases separated the two germline ends. CDR3 nucleotides: TGTGCCAGCAGCGGGACCGTGGGGCTCTACGAGCAGTACTTC. It yields the protein CASSGTVGLYEQYF. The complete variable domain, with remaining parts taken from reference TRBV11-2 and TRBJ2-7, reads EAGVAQSPRYKIIEKRQSVAFWCNPISGHATLYWYQQILGQGPKLLIQFQNNGVVDDSQLPKDRFSAERLKGVDSTLKIQPAKLEDSAVYLCASSGTVGLYEQYFGPGTRLTVT.

This chain links TRBV13 with TRBJ2-3; D might be TRBD1 (6 bases). The CDR3 contains 17 residues. Germline V lookup: CDR1 PRHDT, CDR2 FYEKMQ (reference sequence). V lost 4 bases, J lost 4 bases, and 21 bases lay in between. The CDR3 reads CASSYKMTGPRADTQYF. The DNA for the CDR3 is TGTGCCAGCAGCTATAAAATGACAGGTCCTAGGGCAGATACGCAGTATTTT.

The chain uses TRBV7-9 and TRBJ2-7; D may correspond to TRBD1 or TRBD2 (6 bases each). CDR3 size: 17 residues. Germline-derived CDR1 and CDR2 are SEHNR and FQNEAQ (reference sequence). V was pared by 1 base and J by 3 bases, with 19 bases between. Here the CDR3 reads CASSLEPRVRGHYEQYF. The DNA of the CDR3 is TGTGCCAGCAGCTTAGAACCCCGGGTCCGGGGGCACTACGAGCAGTACTTC.

A remark on this clone: Other DNA variants within this sample encode the same CDR3. The gene calls are TRBV29-1 and TRBJ1-3; D call uncertain. The V and J ends lost 3 bases and 2 bases respectively, with 14 bases between them. The CDR3 sequence is 15 residues long. The germline CDR1 and CDR2 sequences are SQVTM and ANQGSEA. The CDR3, as DNA: TGCAGCGTTGATTCGGGTTCCGGAGCTGGAAACACCATATATTTT. As protein: CSVDSGSGAGNTIYF. Filled out from reference TRBV29-1 and TRBJ1-3, the complete variable domain reads SAVISQKPSRDICQRGTSLTIQCQVDSQVTMMFWYRQQPGQSLTLIATANQGSEATYESGFVIDKFPISRPNLTFSTLTVSNMSPEDSSIYLCSVDSGSGAGNTIYFGEGSWLTVV.

This clone was found a few times. V gene TRBV4-1 combines with J gene TRBJ2-7, with TRBD1 identical over 9 bases. V lost 4 bases to trimming and J lost 5 bases; unmatched junction nucleotides: 9. This CDR3 spans 15 amino acids. Per germline, CDR1 MGHRA and CDR2 YSYEKL. The CDR3 is CASSRPGQGFHEQYF. The CDR3 DNA reads as TGCGCCAGCAGCCGGCCGGGACAGGGTTTCCACGAGCAGTACTTC.

The chain couples TRBV7-2 to TRBJ2-5; 7 bases line up with TRBD1. The germline V gene encodes CDR1 SGHTA and CDR2 FQGNSA. V lost 4 bases, J lost 4 bases, and 6 bases stayed unmatched. CDR3 length equals 14 residues. The CDR3 here is CASSSRTGAETQYF. Written as DNA, the CDR3 is TGTGCCAGCAGCTCCCGTACAGGGGCAGAGACCCAGTACTTC.

The rearrangement links TRBV7-2 to TRBJ2-5; D could derive from TRBD1 or TRBD2 (5 bases each). This CDR3 region has 14 residues. In germline, CDR1 is SGHTA, CDR2 FQGNSA. Trimming shortened V by 5 bases and J by 9 bases, and 19 bases separated the two germline ends. The DNA of the CDR3 is TGTGCCAGCAGCGTGGGACCTCCCCCGCGGGCCCAGTACTTC. Translation: CASSVGPPPRAQYF.

This clone was picked up a small number of times. The rearrangement joins TRBV2 to TRBJ1-1, with D hard to call. The CDR3 is 12 residues long. The V gene's germline CDR1 is SNHLY and CDR2 FYNNEI. Trimming took off 1 base at V and 6 bases at J, with 6 bases between the two ends. The CDR3 coding sequence is TGTGCCAGCAGTGAAGATTTGCCTGAAGCTTTCTTT. It codes for CASSEDLPEAFF.

The V and J genes are TRBV7-6 and TRBJ2-1, with D maybe TRBD2 (5 bases). Per the germline V gene, CDR1 is SGHVS and CDR2 is FNYEAQ. The CDR3 loop spans 16 amino acids. V was shortened by 1 base and J by 6 bases, with 16 bases between the two germline ends. CDR3 in DNA: TGTGCCAGCAGCTTAGAGGGCCCGGGGAAGGGCAATGAGCAGTTCTTC. It codes for CASSLEGPGKGNEQFF. Supplemented by reference TRBV7-6 and TRBJ2-1, the full variable domain reads GAGVSQSPRYKVTKRGQDVALRCDPISGHVSLYWYRQALGQGPEFLTYFNYEAQQDKSGLPNDRFSAERPEGSISTLTIQRTEQRDSAMYRCASSLEGPGKGNEQFFGPGTRLTVL.

The chain employs TRBV30 and TRBJ1-4, with no clear D. CDR3 length: 14 amino acids. V was clipped by 6 bases and J by 6 bases, with 17 bases between them. Per the germline V gene, CDR1 is GTSNPN and CDR2 is SVGIG (reference sequence). The CDR3 DNA is TGTGCCTGTCCGTCTCGGGCGACGGATGAAAAACTGTTTTTT. Its translation is CACPSRATDEKLFF.

This chain joins TRBV6-5 and TRBJ2-3; possible D gene TRBD2, 6 bases. This CDR3 spans 13 amino acids. The V end was cut by 7 bases, the J end by 0 bases, with 8 bases between. Per germline, CDR1 MNHEY and CDR2 SVGAGI. In DNA, the CDR3 is TGTGCCAGCAACCGGGGGAGCACAGATACGCAGTATTTT. Amino acids: CASNRGSTDTQYF.

The chain combines TRBV5-1 with TRBJ2-1; D is unresolved. The CDR3 sequence is 13 residues long. Per the germline V gene, CDR1 is SGHRS and CDR2 is YFSETQ. V gave up 0 bases and J gave up 6 bases, with 7 bases separating them. The chain's CDR3 is CASSLEAFNEQFF. The CDR3 nucleotides read TGCGCCAGCAGCTTGGAAGCATTCAATGAGCAGTTCTTC. The whole variable domain, filled in from reference TRBV5-1 and TRBJ2-1, reads KAGVTQTPRYLIKTRGQQVTLSCSPISGHRSVSWYQQTPGQGLQFLFEYFSETQRNKGNFPGRFSGRQFSNSRSEMNVSTLELGDSALYLCASSLEAFNEQFFGPGTRLTVL.

This chain joins TRBV19 and TRBJ2-5; the match to TRBD2 covers 14 bases. Germline V CDR1 and CDR2: LNHDA, SQIVND (reference sequence). Trimming took 5 bases from V and 6 from J; bases not matched to a gene: 14. The CDR3 runs to 18 residues. The CDR3 protein is CASSSPGLAGVNGKTQYF. The DNA of the CDR3 is TGTGCCAGTAGTTCACCGGGACTAGCGGGGGTTAATGGGAAGACCCAGTACTTC. Looking up the rest from reference TRBV19 and TRBJ2-5 gives the full variable domain: DGGITQSPKYLFRKEGQNVTLSCEQNLNHDAMYWYRQDPGQGLRLIYYSQIVNDFQKGDIAEGYSVSREKKESFPLTVTSAQKNPTAFYLCASSSPGLAGVNGKTQYFGPGTRLLVL.

The chain is built from TRBV19 and TRBJ2-5, with TRBD2 identical over 10 bases. There are 14 residues in the CDR3. Germline assignment: CDR1 LNHDA and CDR2 SQIVND (reference sequence). The V gene end was trimmed by 6 bases and the J gene end by 5 bases; junction bases not matched to a gene: 6. Here the CDR3 reads CASRSGRAGETQYF. Written as DNA, the CDR3 is TGTGCCAGTAGGAGCGGGAGGGCCGGGGAGACCCAGTACTTC.

The chain employs TRBV19 and TRBJ1-1; D call uncertain. This CDR3 comprises 12 residues. V lost 5 bases and J 4 bases, leaving 8 bases between the germline ends. Germline CDR1 and CDR2: LNHDA and SQIVND (reference sequence). CDR3 DNA sequence: TGTGCCAGTAGTCCCATGAGCACTGAAGCTTTCTTT. Translated, it gives CASSPMSTEAFF.

The chain carries TRBV5-4 and TRBJ2-7; maybe TRBD1 (7 bases). The ends were cut back, 2 bases at V and 5 bases at J, with 11 bases in the middle. This CDR3 has 13 residues. The germline CDR1 and CDR2 sequences are SGHNT and YYREEE (reference sequence). CDR3 nucleotide sequence: TGTGCCAGCAGCTTCCAGGGGGGCCACGAGCAGTACTTC. It encodes CASSFQGGHEQYF.

V and J are TRBV6-5 and TRBJ1-3; unclear D gene. Germline loops: CDR1 MNHEY, CDR2 SVGAGI. This CDR3 contains 14 residues. Trimming pared 6 bases from V and 3 bases from J, leaving 12 bases between. The CDR3 here is CASSRGGRGNTIYF. The CDR3 DNA sequence: TGTGCCAGCAGCCGAGGTGGCCGTGGAAACACCATATATTTT.

The chain has TRBV28 and TRBJ2-7, with 9 bases that match TRBD1. After removal of 4 bases from V and 1 base from J, the junction contained 2 bases not matched to a gene. CDR3 length: 14 amino acids. The V gene's germline CDR1 is MDHEN and CDR2 SYDVKM. CDR3 residues: CASSSTGGSYEQYF. In DNA form, the CDR3 reads TGTGCCAGCAGTTCGACAGGGGGATCCTACGAGCAGTACTTC. The full variable domain, rest sourced from reference TRBV28 and TRBJ2-7, is DVKVTQSSRYLVKRTGEKVFLECVQDMDHENMFWYRQDPGLGLRLIYFSYDVKMKEKGDIPEGYSVSREKKERFSLILESASTNQTSMYLCASSSTGGSYEQYFGPGTRLTVT.

This clone occurred a few times. The V and J genes are TRBV28 and TRBJ1-1, with 8 bases lining up with TRBD1. The germline CDR1 and CDR2 sequences are MDHEN and SYDVKM. This CDR3 comprises 14 residues. The trim removed 6 bases at V and 5 bases at J, leaving 8 bases unmatched. In DNA form, the CDR3 reads TGTGCCAGCAGGGGGACAGGAATGGGAACTGAAGCTTTCTTT. Translation gives CASRGTGMGTEAFF.